This T cell receptor beta chain was sequenced in a study of technical replicates of blood from a few donors. Only in-frame clones appear in the TCRdb table, and some are missing; sequencing was by immunoSEQ multiplex PCR. The sample includes tens of thousands of clones, more than 95% of them seen just once. Deletions cut 1 base from V and 1 base from J, with 11 bases between. The length of the CDR3 is 15 residues. Looked up from germline, CDR1 is SGHNT and CDR2 is YYREEE (reference sequence). The chain has TRBV5-4 and TRBJ1-1; D not certain. The sequence was collected from a human donor in good health. The sequenced sample was T cells isolated from PBMCs. CDR3 sequence (DNA): TGTGCCAGCAGCTTGCAAGCAGGCCCGAACACTGAAGCTTTCTTT. It codes for CASSLQAGPNTEAFF. The whole variable domain, filled in from reference TRBV5-4 and TRBJ1-1, reads ETGVTQSPTHLIKTRGQQVTLRCSSQSGHNTVSWYQQALGQGPQFIFQYYREEENGRGNFPPRFSGLQFPNYSSELNVNALELDDSALYLCASSLQAGPNTEAFFGQGTRLTVV.